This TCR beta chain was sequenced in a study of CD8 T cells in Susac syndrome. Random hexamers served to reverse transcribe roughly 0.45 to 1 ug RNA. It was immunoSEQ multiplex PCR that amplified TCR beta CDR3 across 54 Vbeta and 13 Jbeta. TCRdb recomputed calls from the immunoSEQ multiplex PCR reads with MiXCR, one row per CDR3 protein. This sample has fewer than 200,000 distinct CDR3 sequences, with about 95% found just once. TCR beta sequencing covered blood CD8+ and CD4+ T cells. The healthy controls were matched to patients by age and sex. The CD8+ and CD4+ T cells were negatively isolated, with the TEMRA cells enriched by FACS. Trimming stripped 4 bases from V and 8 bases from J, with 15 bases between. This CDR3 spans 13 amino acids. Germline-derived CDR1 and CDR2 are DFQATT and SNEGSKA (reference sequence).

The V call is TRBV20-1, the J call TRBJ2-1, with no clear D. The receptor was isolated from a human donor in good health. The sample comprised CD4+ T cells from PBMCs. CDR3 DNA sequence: TGCAGTGCTAACTTCCGCTACGGCGATGAGCAGTTCTTC. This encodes CSANFRYGDEQFF.